A single T cell receptor beta chain is shown here with its context. The target antigen is unknown. This sample was taken from a study of beta chain features in type 1 diabetes. cDNA synthesis used the whole RNA isolate, giving expressed TCRB sequences. This table comes from immunoSEQ multiplex PCR, and its TCRdb copy is limited to in-frame clones, with some not included. The table shows around 44,000 clones, with 66% occurring only once. Notes on the study in general: Sequencing of cDNA might inflate the share of cells that strongly express TCR. Shorter TCRB CDR3s, moderately but significantly so, marked every one of the four CD4+ subsets in Type 1 diabetes patients.

The sequencing input was Tregs from blood. The sequence was collected from a woman under 30 with type 1 diabetes.

The CDR3 coding sequence is TGTGCCAGCAGAACCCAGGGCGGTCAGCCCCAGCATTTT. This codes for CASRTQGGQPQHF. The chain joins TRBV6-5 to TRBJ1-5, with D possibly being TRBD1 (5 bases). Germline V CDR1 and CDR2: MNHEY, SVGAGI. This CDR3 spans 13 amino acids. The V and J ends lost 6 bases and 6 bases respectively, with 12 bases between them.